What follows is one T cell receptor beta chain and its context. The data are from a study of blood T cell repertoires in COVID-19. Participant-given clinical history determined each cohort assignment. The CDR3 is 14 residues long. Looked up from germline, CDR1 is SGHTA and CDR2 is FQGTGA. V was shortened by 7 bases and J by 4 bases, with 16 bases between the two germline ends. The protocol was immunoSEQ multiplex PCR, while the TCRdb copy is restricted to in-frame clones and leaves out a portion. In the table there are under 250,000 clones, about 79% of which are singletons. The V and J genes are TRBV7-3 and TRBJ1-2, with D hard to call. The TCR was taken from a woman in her thirties or forties with acute COVID-19. The sample was PBMCs or T cells enriched from blood (not recorded which). The chain's CDR3 is CASTPTKGGYGYTF. CDR3 in DNA: TGTGCCAGCACCCCAACTAAAGGTGGCTATGGCTACACCTTC.